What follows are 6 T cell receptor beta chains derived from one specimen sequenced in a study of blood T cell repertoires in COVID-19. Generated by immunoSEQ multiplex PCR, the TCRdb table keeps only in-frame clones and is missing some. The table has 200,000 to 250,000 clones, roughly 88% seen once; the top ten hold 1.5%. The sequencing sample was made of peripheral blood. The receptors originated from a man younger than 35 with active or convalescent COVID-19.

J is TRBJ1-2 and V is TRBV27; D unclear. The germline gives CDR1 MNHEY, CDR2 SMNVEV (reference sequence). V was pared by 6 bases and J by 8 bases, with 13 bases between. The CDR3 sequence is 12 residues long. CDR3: CASRIGGHGYTF. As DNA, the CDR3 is TGTGCCAGCAGGATAGGAGGGCACGGCTACACCTTC.

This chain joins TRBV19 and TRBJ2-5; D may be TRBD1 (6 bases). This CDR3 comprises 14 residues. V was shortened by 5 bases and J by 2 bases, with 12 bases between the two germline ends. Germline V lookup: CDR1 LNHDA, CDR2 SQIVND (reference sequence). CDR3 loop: CASSADSGQETQYF. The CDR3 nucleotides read TGTGCCAGTAGTGCGGACAGCGGACAAGAGACCCAGTACTTC.

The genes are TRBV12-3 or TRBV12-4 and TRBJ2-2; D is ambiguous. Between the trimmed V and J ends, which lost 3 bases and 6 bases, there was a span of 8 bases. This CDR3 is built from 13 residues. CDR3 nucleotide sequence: TGTGCCAGCAGTTTTTTCACGGCCGGGGAGCTGTTTTTT. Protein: CASSFFTAGELFF.

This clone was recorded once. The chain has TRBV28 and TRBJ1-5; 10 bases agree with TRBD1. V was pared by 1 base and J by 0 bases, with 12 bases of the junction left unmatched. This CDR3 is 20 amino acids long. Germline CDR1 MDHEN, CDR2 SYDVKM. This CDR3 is CASSLLGDRGNLFSNQPQHF. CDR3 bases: TGTGCCAGCAGTTTATTAGGGGACAGGGGCAACCTTTTTAGCAATCAGCCCCAGCATTTT.

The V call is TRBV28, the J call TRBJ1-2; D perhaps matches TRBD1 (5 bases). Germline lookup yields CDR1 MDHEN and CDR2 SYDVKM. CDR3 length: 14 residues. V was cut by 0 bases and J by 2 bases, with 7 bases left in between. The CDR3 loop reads CASSLWTANYGYTF. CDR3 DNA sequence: TGTGCCAGCAGTTTATGGACAGCCAACTATGGCTACACCTTC.

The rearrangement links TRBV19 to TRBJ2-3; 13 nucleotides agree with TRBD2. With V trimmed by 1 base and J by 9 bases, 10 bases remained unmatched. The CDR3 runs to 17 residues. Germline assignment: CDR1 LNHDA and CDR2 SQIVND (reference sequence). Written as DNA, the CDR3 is TGTGCCAGTAGTATAGCTCGGGGACTAGCGGGAACGGGCACGCAGTATTTT. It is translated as CASSIARGLAGTGTQYF.